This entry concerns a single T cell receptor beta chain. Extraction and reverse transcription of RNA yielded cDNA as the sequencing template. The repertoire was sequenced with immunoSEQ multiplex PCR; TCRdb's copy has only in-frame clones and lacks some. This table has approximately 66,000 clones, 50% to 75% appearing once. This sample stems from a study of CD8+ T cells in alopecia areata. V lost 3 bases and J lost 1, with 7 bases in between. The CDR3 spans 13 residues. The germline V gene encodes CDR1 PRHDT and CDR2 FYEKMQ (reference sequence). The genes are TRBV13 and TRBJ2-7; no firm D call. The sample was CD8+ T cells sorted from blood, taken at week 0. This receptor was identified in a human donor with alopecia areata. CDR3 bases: TGTGCCAGCAGCTTTGGCCGGTCCTACGAGCAGTACTTC. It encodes CASSFGRSYEQYF.